This TCR beta chain appears in the sequencing data of a study of identical twins. Each cDNA held unique molecular identifiers, and template switching gave it a universal primer site. MiXCR was run by TCRdb on the 5' RACE reads, yielding one entry per CDR3 protein. The profile shows hundreds of thousands of distinct CDR3 sequences, approximately 13% of them singletons. Study-wide results and limits: Compared with unrelated sharing, twin-shared out-of-frame alpha sequences had more low-probability sequences. Models underpredicted monozygotic twin sharing of out-of-frame TCR alpha.

For this clonotype: The antigen remains undetermined.

V was shortened by 3 bases and J by 6 bases, with 8 bases between the two germline ends. Germline-derived CDR1 and CDR2 are MNHEY and SMNVEV (reference sequence). The CDR3 is 13 residues long. This sample also appeared in a second study, on yellow fever vaccine responses in identical twins.

This rearrangement joins TRBV27 to TRBJ2-2; D unresolved. This receptor was taken from a young woman in good health. The specimen sequenced was PBMCs. CDR3 sequence (DNA): TGTGCCAGCAGTTTTTTGTGGCCCGGGGAGCTGTTTTTT. Translated: CASSFLWPGELFF.